A selection of T cell receptor beta chains follows, all from one sample in a study of T cells in narcolepsy. Method: immunoSEQ multiplex PCR; TCRdb's copy keeps in-frame clones and lacks some. The table has 25,000 to 35,000 clones, 60% to 85% seen once. The specimen was memory (CD45RA-) CD4+ T cells from blood. The receptors were gathered from a human donor in good health. Both conserved end residues are part of each CDR3. The order of the fields is D gene, J gene, V gene, clone size, CDR3 protein, CDR3 DNA. The D gene is left open where the match is weak. Clone size is shown for a subset of rows, as once, few, many or a class of expanded clone.

d_call: NA; j_call: TRBJ2-3; v_call: TRBV7-8; clone_size: NA; cdr3_aa: CASSLALRNTQYF; cdr3_nt: TGTGCCAGCAGCTTAGCGTTGCGGAATACGCAGTATTTT
d_call: NA; j_call: TRBJ2-1; v_call: TRBV15; clone_size: few; cdr3_aa: CATSRGGVAEQFF; cdr3_nt: TGTGCCACCAGCAGGGGGGGTGTGGCTGAGCAGTTCTTC
d_call: TRBD2; j_call: TRBJ2-3; v_call: TRBV19; clone_size: NA; cdr3_aa: CATGTSGSTDTQYF; cdr3_nt: TGTGCCACCGGGACTAGCGGGAGTACAGATACGCAGTATTTT
d_call: TRBD1; j_call: TRBJ1-2; v_call: TRBV6-6; clone_size: NA; cdr3_aa: CASSPPRGLGYGYTF; cdr3_nt: TGTGCCAGCAGCCCTCCCAGGGGGCTGGGCTATGGCTACACCTTC
d_call: NA; j_call: TRBJ2-1; v_call: TRBV5-1; clone_size: NA; cdr3_aa: CASSGSGQGYNEQFF; cdr3_nt: TGCGCCAGCAGCGGATCGGGACAAGGGTACAATGAGCAGTTCTTC
d_call: NA; j_call: TRBJ2-3; v_call: TRBV28; clone_size: NA; cdr3_aa: CASSLRGGPKDTQYF; cdr3_nt: TGTGCCAGCAGTTTAAGGGGGGGTCCGAAAGATACGCAGTATTTT
d_call: TRBD2; j_call: TRBJ2-7; v_call: TRBV28; clone_size: NA; cdr3_aa: CASSTITSGSHEQYF; cdr3_nt: TGTGCCAGCAGTACCATCACTAGCGGGAGCCACGAGCAGTACTTC
d_call: NA; j_call: TRBJ2-4; v_call: TRBV28; clone_size: NA; cdr3_aa: CASSFNAENIQYF; cdr3_nt: TGTGCCAGCAGTTTCAACGCCGAGAACATTCAGTACTTC
d_call: NA; j_call: TRBJ2-7; v_call: TRBV28; clone_size: NA; cdr3_aa: CASSSFFTSGSHYEQYF; cdr3_nt: TGTGCCAGCAGTTCGTTCTTCACCTCCGGGAGCCACTACGAGCAGTACTTC
d_call: TRBD2; j_call: TRBJ2-1; v_call: TRBV15; clone_size: NA; cdr3_aa: CATSRELAGGRNEQFF; cdr3_nt: TGTGCCACCAGCAGGGAGCTAGCGGGGGGCCGCAATGAGCAGTTCTTC
d_call: NA; j_call: TRBJ1-5; v_call: TRBV28; clone_size: NA; cdr3_aa: CASRVVPSNQPQHF; cdr3_nt: TGTGCCAGCAGAGTGGTCCCGAGCAATCAGCCCCAGCATTTT
d_call: TRBD1; j_call: TRBJ1-2; v_call: TRBV6-1; clone_size: NA; cdr3_aa: CASSPRQGANYGYTF; cdr3_nt: TGTGCCAGCAGTCCAAGACAGGGGGCTAACTATGGCTACACCTTC
d_call: TRBD1; j_call: TRBJ2-1; v_call: TRBV5-5; clone_size: NA; cdr3_aa: CASSLLPGGSPWTEQFF; cdr3_nt: TGTGCCAGCAGCTTGCTTCCAGGGGGCTCCCCCTGGACTGAGCAGTTCTTC
d_call: NA; j_call: TRBJ2-5; v_call: TRBV19; clone_size: NA; cdr3_aa: CASKTGSSQETQYF; cdr3_nt: TGTGCCAGTAAGACCGGGTCTTCTCAAGAGACCCAGTACTTC
d_call: NA; j_call: TRBJ1-4; v_call: TRBV5-1; clone_size: NA; cdr3_aa: CASSQGGSRNEKLFF; cdr3_nt: TGCGCCAGCAGCCAGGGAGGGTCCCGAAATGAAAAACTGTTTTTT
d_call: NA; j_call: TRBJ2-3; v_call: TRBV2; clone_size: NA; cdr3_aa: CASSEDRDTQYF; cdr3_nt: TGTGCCAGCAGTGAAGATAGAGATACGCAGTATTTT
d_call: TRBD2; j_call: TRBJ2-6; v_call: TRBV5-1; clone_size: NA; cdr3_aa: CASSGTSGGTSGANVLTF; cdr3_nt: TGCGCCAGCAGCGGGACTAGCGGGGGGACCTCTGGGGCCAACGTCCTGACTTTC
d_call: TRBD2; j_call: TRBJ2-7; v_call: TRBV28; clone_size: NA; cdr3_aa: CASRSGTSGDYEQYF; cdr3_nt: TGTGCCAGCAGATCCGGGACTAGCGGCGACTACGAGCAGTACTTC
d_call: NA; j_call: TRBJ2-7; v_call: TRBV7-8; clone_size: NA; cdr3_aa: CASSDFHEQYF; cdr3_nt: TGTGCCAGCAGTGATTTCCACGAGCAGTACTTC
d_call: TRBD1; j_call: TRBJ2-3; v_call: TRBV9; clone_size: once; cdr3_aa: CASSVAGGSQYF; cdr3_nt: TGTGCCAGCAGCGTAGCAGGGGGCTCGCAGTATTTT
d_call: NA; j_call: TRBJ1-5; v_call: TRBV19; clone_size: NA; cdr3_aa: CASNHGRVISIGNQPQHF; cdr3_nt: TGTGCCAGTAATCACGGCAGGGTTATTAGTATTGGCAATCAGCCCCAGCATTTT
d_call: NA; j_call: TRBJ1-5; v_call: TRBV6-1; clone_size: NA; cdr3_aa: CASSEGFNQPQHF; cdr3_nt: TGTGCCAGCAGTGAAGGGTTTAATCAGCCCCAGCATTTT
d_call: TRBD1; j_call: TRBJ1-5; v_call: TRBV6-5; clone_size: NA; cdr3_aa: CASGQGVDQPQHF; cdr3_nt: TGTGCCAGCGGGCAGGGGGTCGATCAGCCCCAGCATTTT
d_call: NA; j_call: TRBJ1-2; v_call: TRBV11-2; clone_size: NA; cdr3_aa: CASSSIDQAPKSYGYTF; cdr3_nt: TGTGCCAGCAGCTCAATTGATCAGGCCCCGAAATCATATGGCTACACCTTC
d_call: TRBD2; j_call: TRBJ2-3; v_call: TRBV14; clone_size: NA; cdr3_aa: CASSPPGLAGSTDTQYF; cdr3_nt: TGTGCCAGCAGCCCCCCGGGACTAGCGGGTAGCACAGATACGCAGTATTTT
d_call: TRBD1; j_call: TRBJ1-2; v_call: TRBV5-4; clone_size: once; cdr3_aa: CASSLGTDYGYTF; cdr3_nt: TGTGCCAGCAGCCTTGGGACAGACTATGGCTACACCTTC
d_call: NA; j_call: TRBJ1-2; v_call: TRBV6-1; clone_size: few; cdr3_aa: CASSVGTPDYGYTF; cdr3_nt: TGTGCCAGCAGTGTAGGGACACCGGACTATGGCTACACCTTC
d_call: TRBD1; j_call: TRBJ2-7; v_call: TRBV13; clone_size: NA; cdr3_aa: CASSRRQGGRNEQYF; cdr3_nt: TGTGCCAGCAGCCGACGACAGGGGGGGCGCAACGAGCAGTACTTC